This T cell receptor beta chain derives from a study of blood T cell repertoires in COVID-19. Looking at the study overall: Material from acute and convalescent COVID-19 was sourced from the United States, Italy and Spain. From T cells, B-cell-depleted T cells, or PBMCs came the material, which was cDNA or gDNA.

CDR3 length equals 14 residues. Trimming took 5 bases from V and 4 from J, leaving 11 bases between them. Germline CDR1 reads SGHTA; CDR2 reads FQGTGA. Authors' analysis steps: Researchers report that nucleated cell counts were estimated from reference gene primer amplification. The assay was immunoSEQ multiplex PCR, and TCRdb's table has in-frame clones only and misses some. V and J calls and clone size are those listed in that table; D and trimming were worked out from the DNA. The repertoire holds under 250,000 clones, with approximately 78% as singletons. The gene calls are TRBV7-3 and TRBJ2-2, with D possibly TRBD2 on 6 matching bases. The receptor's source is a middle-aged woman with acute or convalescent COVID-19. What was sequenced was peripheral blood. The CDR3 sequence: CASSRDSGTGELFF. The CDR3 nucleotides are TGTGCCAGCAGCCGGGACTCGGGCACCGGGGAGCTGTTTTTT.